This is a list of T cell receptor beta chains from one sample in a study of post-analysis software for immune sequencing data. TCRdb re-called the PCR reads through MiXCR, storing one row per CDR3 protein. The data contain fewer than 850,000 distinct CDR3 sequences, just under 30% of them singletons. The sequencing sample was made of blood. Receptors originate from a girl between 10 and 17 years old with multiple sclerosis. CDR3s include the opening cysteine and the closing phenylalanine or tryptophan. A D gene is named only where the DNA matches it firmly. Part of the rows lack a size; the others show once, few, many or a class for expanded clones.

D gene	clone size	J gene	V gene	CDR3 protein	CDR3 DNA
.	.	TRBJ2-2	TRBV28	CASSLRTARRSGELFF	TGTGCCAGCAGCCTGAGGACAGCCAGGAGGTCCGGGGAGCTGTTTTTT
.	.	TRBJ1-5	TRBV18	CASSARGSNQPQHF	TGTGCCAGCTCGGCGAGGGGAAGCAATCAGCCCCAGCATTTT
.	few	TRBJ2-1	TRBV20-1	CRAATRAPYNEQFF	TGCAGGGCTGCAACCAGGGCCCCCTACAATGAGCAGTTCTTC
.	.	TRBJ1-2	TRBV10-2	CASSTAANYGYTF	TGCGCCAGCAGTACTGCGGCAAACTATGGCTACACCTTC
TRBD2	few	TRBJ2-7	TRBV7-2	CASSDPSGRGYEQYF	TGTGCCAGCAGCGACCCTAGCGGGAGAGGTTACGAGCAGTACTTC
.	.	TRBJ1-1	TRBV9	CASSVDSGRTEAFF	TGTGCCAGCAGCGTAGATTCAGGGCGCACTGAAGCTTTCTTT
.	few	TRBJ2-1	TRBV29-1	CSVGPTMKYNEQFF	TGCAGCGTTGGGCCCACAATGAAATACAATGAGCAGTTCTTC
.	few	TRBJ1-1	TRBV7-2	CASSPRGWEAFF	TGTGCCAGCAGCCCCCGGGGGTGGGAAGCTTTCTTT
TRBD1	.	TRBJ1-3	TRBV20-1	CSARAGGTSGNTIYF	TGCAGTGCCAGAGCAGGGGGGACCTCTGGAAACACCATATATTTT
TRBD1	.	TRBJ1-4	TRBV11-1	CASSARGSNEKLFF	TGTGCCAGCAGCGCCAGGGGGTCTAATGAAAAACTGTTTTTT
.	few	TRBJ1-6	TRBV20-1	CSARQVMGANSPLHF	TGCAGTGCTAGACAGGTTATGGGGGCTAATTCACCCCTCCACTTT
TRBD1	few	TRBJ1-6	TRBV20-1	CSARSRRQGSKDSPLHF	TGCAGTGCTAGATCCCGGAGACAGGGGTCGAAGGATTCACCCCTCCACTTT
.	.	TRBJ1-6	TRBV6-5	CASSYSRSSGTLHF	TGTGCCAGCAGTTACTCGAGGTCTTCGGGAACCCTCCACTTT
.	few	TRBJ2-4	TRBV4-1	CASSQEGGGRATNIQYF	TGCGCCAGCAGCCAAGAGGGGGGGGGCAGGGCGACAAACATTCAGTACTTC
.	.	TRBJ1-2	TRBV5-1	CASSSRPGQVNYGYTF	TGCGCCAGCAGCTCACGCCCGGGACAAGTAAACTATGGCTACACCTTC